This T cell receptor (beta chain) was found in a study of cytomegalovirus exposure and HLA in healthy donors. Broader study findings: Using the classifier, cytomegalovirus status was reportedly diagnosed with high specificity and sensitivity. CMV antigen specificity was confirmed in vitro for three CMV-associated chains.

Produced via immunoSEQ multiplex PCR; TCRdb's table is partial and in-frame only. The table records about 150,000 clones, less than 90% of them present only once. A word on this clone: What it binds is not known.

The CDR3 consists of 13 residues. V was pared by 0 bases and J by 7 bases, with 8 bases between. Germline loops: CDR1 SGHDT, CDR2 YYEEEE. The chain uses TRBV5-6 and TRBJ1-5; D may be TRBD1 (5 bases). Sequenced: PBMCs. The TCR was taken from a man aged 18 to 30 in good health and CMV-seropositive. CDR3 DNA: TGTGCCAGCAGCTTGGTGGGGGGGCAGCCCCAGCATTTT. Amino acid sequence: CASSLVGGQPQHF.